The 24 T cell receptor beta chains presented below share a single source sample, sequenced in a study of T-cell reconstitution after alpha-beta-depleted transplantation in children. Researchers prepared the TCRbeta library using unique molecular identifiers, the study reports. TCRdb reprocessed the PCR reads with MiXCR, giving one entry per CDR3 protein. This repertoire shows 200,000 to 250,000 distinct CDR3 sequences, around 8% found once; its top ten account for roughly 5.8%. Sequencing was performed on PBMCs, mostly from graft donor cells, taken 180 days after TCRalphabeta/CD19-depleted stem cell transplant. The receptor set was obtained from a male patient younger than 18 who had a stem cell transplant for acute lymphoblastic leukemia, so the T cells may come from the graft donor.

The chain has TRBV7-6 and TRBJ1-5, with D perhaps matching TRBD1 (5 bases). Trimming took off 0 bases at V and 5 bases at J, with 11 bases between the two ends. CDR3 length equals 15 residues. CDR1 and CDR2 (germline): SGHVS, FNYEAQ. The CDR3 DNA follows: TGTGCCAGCAGCTTAGCTTGGGGGACGGATCAGCCCCAGCATTTT. Its translation: CASSLAWGTDQPQHF. Full variable domain (outside the CDR3, taken from reference TRBV7-6 and TRBJ1-5): GAGVSQSPRYKVTKRGQDVALRCDPISGHVSLYWYRQALGQGPEFLTYFNYEAQQDKSGLPNDRFSAERPEGSISTLTIQRTEQRDSAMYRCASSLAWGTDQPQHFGDGTRLSIL.

This clonotype was counted many times. The V and J genes are TRBV5-6 and TRBJ2-5, with 15 positions matching TRBD2. This CDR3 region has 20 residues. CDR1 and CDR2 (germline): SGHDT, YYEEEE. V gave up 2 bases and J gave up 4 bases; unmatched junction bases: 15. In nucleotides, the CDR3 is TGTGCCAGCAGCTTAGGAATCTATCCGGGACTAGCGGGAGGAGGAGAGACCCAGTACTTC. As protein: CASSLGIYPGLAGGGETQYF.

This clonotype showed up many times. J is TRBJ2-5 and V is TRBV9; the match to TRBD2 covers 12 bases. With V trimmed by 3 bases and J by 4 bases, 4 bases remained unmatched. The CDR3 consists of 15 residues. The V gene's germline CDR1 is SGDLS and CDR2 YYNGEE. The CDR3 DNA is TGTGCCAGCAGCGATCGACTAGCGGGGGCAGAGACCCAGTACTTC. This gives the protein CASSDRLAGAETQYF.

This clonotype has ten or more counts. The chain joins TRBV12-3 or TRBV12-4 to TRBJ2-1; D is perhaps TRBD2 (6 bases). Between the trimmed V and J ends, which lost 6 bases and 7 bases, there was a span of 13 bases. This CDR3 contains 13 residues. CDR3 sequence (DNA): TGTGCCAGCAGAGGCCGGGACTTGAATGAGCAGTTCTTC. Translating gives CASRGRDLNEQFF.

This clonotype was counted many times. V and J are TRBV27 and TRBJ1-3; D gene unclear. The CDR3 contains 14 residues. Germline V gene data show CDR1 as MNHEY and CDR2 as SMNVEV (reference sequence). V was shortened by 6 bases and J by 1 base, with 10 bases between the two germline ends. CDR3 region: CASSRTDSGNTIYF. The CDR3 nucleotides read TGTGCCAGCAGCCGGACTGATTCTGGAAACACCATATATTTT.

This clonotype was detected ten times or more. The chain employs TRBV28 and TRBJ1-1; weak D call: TRBD1 (6 bases). CDR1 is MDHEN, CDR2 SYDVKM, per germline. V lost 1 base, J lost 0 bases, and 15 bases lay in between. The CDR3 is 17 amino acids. CDR3 protein: CASSLYLGGPMNTEAFF. The CDR3 DNA follows: TGTGCCAGCAGTTTATATCTTGGGGGGCCGATGAACACTGAAGCTTTCTTT.

This clonotype was recorded at least ten times. The rearrangement links TRBV20-1 to TRBJ2-4; 9 bases map to TRBD1. The CDR3 loop spans 13 amino acids. CDR1 and CDR2 (germline): DFQATT, SNEGSKA (reference sequence). Losses at the gene ends were 6 bases for V and 7 bases for J; bases not matched to a gene: 7. CDR3 in DNA: TGCAGTGCGGTACGAGGACAGGGGAACATTCAGTACTTC. Protein sequence: CSAVRGQGNIQYF.

This clonotype was recorded many times. The chain links TRBV5-4 to TRBJ2-7, with 9 bases lining up with TRBD2. The CDR3 is 14 amino acids. CDR1 is SGHNT and CDR2 is YYREEE in the germline V gene (reference sequence). J was trimmed by 4 bases and V by 0 bases; bases with no gene match: 2. The CDR3: CASSLESGRYEQYF. The CDR3 DNA is TGTGCCAGCAGCTTGGAAAGCGGGAGGTACGAGCAGTACTTC.

As for this clonotype: A single base separates this from a much larger clone, so it may be a read error. This chain uses TRBV5-5 with TRBJ1-1, with TRBD1 identical over 7 bases. The CDR3 is 16 amino acids. CDR1 and CDR2 from the germline V gene are SGHKS and YYEKEE (reference sequence). This CDR3 is CASSLNRGPLNTEDFF. The CDR3 region has the DNA TGTGCCAGCAGCTTGAACAGGGGTCCCCTGAACACTGAAGATTTCTTT.

In this sample, this clonotype turned up many times. The CDR3 is CASSLGQVDEQYF. The CDR3 DNA reads as TGTGCCAGCAGCTTAGGACAGGTAGACGAGCAGTACTTC. The chain has TRBV7-2 and TRBJ2-7; perhaps TRBD1 as D (6 bases). The CDR3 contains 13 residues. Trimming removed 1 base at V and 5 bases at J, with 9 bases between. Per germline, CDR1 SGHTA and CDR2 FQGNSA. Based on the CDR3 plus reference TRBV7-2 and TRBJ2-7, the full variable domain is GAGVSQSPSNKVTEKGKDVELRCDPISGHTALYWYRQSLGQGLEFLIYFQGNSAPDKSGLPSDRFSAERTGGSVSTLTIQRTQQEDSAVYLCASSLGQVDEQYFGPGTRLTVT.

The chain employs TRBV6-5 and TRBJ1-3; possible D gene TRBD1, 5 bases. Germline V gene data show CDR1 as MNHEY and CDR2 as SVGAGI. V lost 0 bases, J lost 4 bases, and 13 bases lay in between. CDR3 length equals 16 residues. CDR3 in DNA: TGTGCCAGCAGTTACTCGAAGGCAGGGACCGGAAACACCATATATTTT. Protein: CASSYSKAGTGNTIYF.

The chain combines TRBV6-6 with TRBJ2-7; D remains unclear. The CDR3 extends over 12 amino acids. From germline, CDR1 is MNHNY and CDR2 SVGAGI (reference sequence). V was clipped by 0 bases and J by 2 bases, with 2 bases between them. In DNA, the CDR3 is TGTGCCAGCAGTTACTCACCCTACGAGCAGTACTTC. It translates to CASSYSPYEQYF.

This clonotype was picked up many times. The genes are TRBV3-1 and TRBJ2-1; weak D call: TRBD2 (6 bases). This CDR3 contains 15 residues. CDR1 LGHDT and CDR2 YNNKEL come from the germline V gene (reference sequence). The ends were cut back, 6 bases at V and 8 bases at J, with 20 bases in the middle. The CDR3 spells CASRSGDWVRHEQFF. The DNA of the CDR3 is TGTGCCAGCAGGTCTGGGGACTGGGTACGCCATGAGCAGTTCTTC.

This clonotype was seen at least ten times. The rearrangement links TRBV10-3 to TRBJ2-3; a possible D gene is TRBD1 (6 bases). V was shortened by 6 bases and J by 1 base, with 11 bases between the two germline ends. The germline gives CDR1 ENHRY, CDR2 SYGVKD. The CDR3 is 14 amino acids. DNA for the CDR3: TGTGCCATCAGAACAGGGTTCGGCACAGATACGCAGTATTTT. It codes for CAIRTGFGTDTQYF.

This clonotype came up many times. This chain joins TRBV7-3 and TRBJ2-3; 11 bases agree with TRBD2. V lost 0 bases and J lost 6; bases outside the gene matches: 2. Germline CDR1 SGHTA, CDR2 FQGTGA. This CDR3 has 15 amino acids. The CDR3 reads CASSLTGLAADTQYF. The CDR3 DNA follows: TGTGCCAGCAGCTTAACGGGACTAGCGGCTGATACGCAGTATTTT. The whole variable domain, filled in from reference TRBV7-3 and TRBJ2-3, reads GAGVSQTPSNKVTEKGKYVELRCDPISGHTALYWYRQSLGQGPEFLIYFQGTGAADDSGLPNDRFFAVRPEGSVSTLKIQRTERGDSAVYLCASSLTGLAADTQYFGPGTRLTVL.

This clonotype appeared many times. The gene calls are TRBV18 and TRBJ1-2; the match to TRBD1 covers 12 bases. The germline gives CDR1 KGHSH, CDR2 LQKENI. V dropped 1 base and J dropped 4; count of bases not matched to a gene: 4. This CDR3 contains 16 residues. The CDR3 coding sequence is TGTGCCAGCTCACCACGGGACAGGGGGCGCAGCTATGGCTACACCTTC. As protein: CASSPRDRGRSYGYTF.

This clonotype was recorded at least ten times. The V gene is TRBV20-1, the J gene TRBJ2-1; TRBD2 agrees at 14 bases. CDR1 and CDR2 (germline): DFQATT, SNEGSKA (reference sequence). CDR3 length: 14 residues. Losses at the gene ends were 5 bases for V and 10 bases for J; bases not matched to a gene: 7. The CDR3 nucleotides read TGCAGTGCTGGCCGACTAGCGGGAGGGGGGGAGCAGTTCTTC. Translated, it gives CSAGRLAGGGEQFF.

This clonotype showed up many times. The CDR3 DNA reads as TGTGCCAGTAGGCCTCGGAGCTCCTACGAGCAGTACTTC. Translation gives CASRPRSSYEQYF. The genes are TRBV19 and TRBJ2-7; D remains unclear. The V end lost 6 bases, the J end lost 0 bases, and 9 bases lay between the germline ends. The CDR3 contains 13 residues. CDR1 is LNHDA, CDR2 SQIVND, per germline (reference sequence).

Many counts were recorded for this clonotype. The gene calls are TRBV20-1 and TRBJ2-7; 10 bases are a match to TRBD2. From germline, CDR1 is DFQATT and CDR2 SNEGSKA (reference sequence). The CDR3 is 15 amino acids. V lost 1 base to trimming and J lost 9 bases; unmatched junction nucleotides: 12. For the CDR3, the DNA is TGCAGTGCTAGAGTCTTAGCGGGAGGCCTCGGGGGGCAGTACTTC. It yields the protein CSARVLAGGLGGQYF.

This clonotype was recorded many times. V usage is TRBV7-9 and J usage is TRBJ2-3, with 9 bases lining up with TRBD1. Germline V CDR1 and CDR2: SEHNR, FQNEAQ (reference sequence). The CDR3 has 16 residues. With 4 bases clipped from V and 3 bases from J, the junction kept 8 bases outside the gene matches. For the CDR3, the DNA is TGTGCCAGCAGCTCTCTGACAGGGGGTTATACAGATACGCAGTATTTT. Translation gives CASSSLTGGYTDTQYF.

The chain uses TRBV4-1 and TRBJ2-5, with unresolved D. This CDR3 region has 14 residues. The germline gives CDR1 MGHRA, CDR2 YSYEKL. V gave up 0 bases and J gave up 4 bases, with 9 bases separating them. The CDR3 spells CASSQDDPRETQYF. The DNA for the CDR3 is TGCGCCAGCAGCCAAGACGACCCCCGAGAGACCCAGTACTTC.

This clonotype was detected ten times or more. This chain joins TRBV5-1 and TRBJ2-5; D unclear. V was cut by 7 bases and J by 2 bases, with 15 bases left in between. Germline CDR1 reads SGHRS; CDR2 reads YFSETQ. This CDR3 is 14 amino acids long. CDR3 sequence: CASPPGSRQETQYF. CDR3 DNA: TGCGCCAGCCCCCCGGGCAGTAGACAAGAGACCCAGTACTTC. Full variable domain (outside the CDR3, taken from reference TRBV5-1 and TRBJ2-5): KAGVTQTPRYLIKTRGQQVTLSCSPISGHRSVSWYQQTPGQGLQFLFEYFSETQRNKGNFPGRFSGRQFSNSRSEMNVSTLELGDSALYLCASPPGSRQETQYFGPGTRLLVL.

This clonotype was found many times. The V gene is TRBV7-6, the J gene TRBJ2-5, with D perhaps matching TRBD2 (5 bases). The V end was cut by 1 base, the J end by 1 base, with 10 bases between. Germline values: CDR1 SGHVS, CDR2 FNYEAQ. The CDR3 is 15 residues long. The CDR3, as DNA: TGTGCCAGCAGCTTAGAGGCGGGCCTCCAAGAGACCCAGTACTTC. It yields the protein CASSLEAGLQETQYF.

This clonotype was detected many times. The rearrangement links TRBV5-1 to TRBJ2-1, with TRBD2 identical over 11 bases. V lost 1 base and J lost 4; bases outside the gene matches: 7. The CDR3 runs 17 residues. CDR1 is SGHRS and CDR2 is YFSETQ in the germline V gene. CDR3 bases: TGCGCCAGCAGCTTGACCGGACTAGCGGGTTTTTACAATGAGCAGTTCTTC. Protein product: CASSLTGLAGFYNEQFF.